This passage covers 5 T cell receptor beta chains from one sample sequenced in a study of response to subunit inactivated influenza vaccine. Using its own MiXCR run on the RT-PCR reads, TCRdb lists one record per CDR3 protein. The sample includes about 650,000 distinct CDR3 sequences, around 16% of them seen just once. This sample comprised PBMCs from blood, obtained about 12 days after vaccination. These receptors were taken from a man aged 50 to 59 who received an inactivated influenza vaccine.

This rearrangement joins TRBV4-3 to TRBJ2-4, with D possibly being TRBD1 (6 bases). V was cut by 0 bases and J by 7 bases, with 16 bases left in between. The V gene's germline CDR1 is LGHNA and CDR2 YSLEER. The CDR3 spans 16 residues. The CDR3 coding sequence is TGCGCCAGCAGCCAAGAGACAGGCCCTGAGGGTAACATTCAGTACTTC. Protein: CASSQETGPEGNIQYF.

The DNA for the CDR3 is TGTGCCATCAGACCTACAGGGGCTGGGGCCAACGTCCTGACTTTC. Protein sequence: CAIRPTGAGANVLTF. The rearrangement joins TRBV10-3 to TRBJ2-6, with 7 positions matching TRBD1. The CDR3 spans 15 residues. V trimming: 6 bases; J trimming: 2 bases; junction bases outside the gene matches: 4. Germline CDR1 ENHRY, CDR2 SYGVKD.

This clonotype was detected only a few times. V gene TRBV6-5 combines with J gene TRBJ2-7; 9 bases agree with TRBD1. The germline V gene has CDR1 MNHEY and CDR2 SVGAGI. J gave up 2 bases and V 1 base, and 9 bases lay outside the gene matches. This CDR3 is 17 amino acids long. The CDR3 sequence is CASSYFRVGQGTYEQYF. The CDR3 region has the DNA TGTGCCAGCAGTTACTTTCGGGTGGGACAGGGAACCTACGAGCAGTACTTC.

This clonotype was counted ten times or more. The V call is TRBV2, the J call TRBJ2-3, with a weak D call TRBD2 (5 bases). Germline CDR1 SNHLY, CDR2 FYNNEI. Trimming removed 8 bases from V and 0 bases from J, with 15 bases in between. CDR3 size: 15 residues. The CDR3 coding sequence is TGTGCCAGCTCGCTCCTTCGGGGAAGCACAGATACGCAGTATTTT. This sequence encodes CASSLLRGSTDTQYF.

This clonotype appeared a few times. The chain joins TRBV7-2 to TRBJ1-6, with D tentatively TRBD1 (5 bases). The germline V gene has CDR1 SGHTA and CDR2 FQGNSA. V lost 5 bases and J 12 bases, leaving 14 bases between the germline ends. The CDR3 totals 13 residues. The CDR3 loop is CASSLGEAVPLHF. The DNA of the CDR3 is TGTGCCAGCAGCCTAGGGGAGGCTGTACCCCTCCACTTT.